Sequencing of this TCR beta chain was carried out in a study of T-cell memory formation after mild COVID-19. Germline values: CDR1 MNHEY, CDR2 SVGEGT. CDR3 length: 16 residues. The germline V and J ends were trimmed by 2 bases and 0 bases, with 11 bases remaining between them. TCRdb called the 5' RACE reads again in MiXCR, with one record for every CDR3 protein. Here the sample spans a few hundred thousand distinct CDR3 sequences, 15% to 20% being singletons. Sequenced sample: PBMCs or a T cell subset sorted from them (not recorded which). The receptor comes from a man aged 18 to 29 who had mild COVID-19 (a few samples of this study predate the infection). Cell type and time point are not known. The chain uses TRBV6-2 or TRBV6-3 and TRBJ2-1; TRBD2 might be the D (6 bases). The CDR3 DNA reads TGTGCCAGCAGTTACCGTGCGGGGCTCTCCTACAATGAGCAGTTCTTC. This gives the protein CASSYRAGLSYNEQFF.